This entry features one T cell receptor (beta chain) sequence. Researchers made TCR beta libraries by using iRepertoire HTBI primers and running Arm-PCR on CDR3 regions. TCRdb recomputed calls from the multiplex PCR reads with MiXCR, one row per CDR3 protein. The sample comprises 550,000 to 650,000 distinct CDR3 sequences, 15% to 20% of which are singletons, and 12% rests with the top ten. Losses at the gene ends were 1 base for V and 2 bases for J; bases not matched to a gene: 6. Germline V gene lookup returns CDR1 LGHDT and CDR2 YNNKEL (reference sequence). The CDR3 totals 17 residues. The sample's time point: newly diagnosed GD, antithyroid drugs for less than 3 months. Preparation of the TCR library used RNA extracted from PBMCs. This specimen comes from a study of regulatory T cells in long-lasting Graves disease. The sample also formed part of further work on T cells in Graves' hyperthyroidism and ophthalmopathy. According to that study: Absence of ophthalmopathy progression within 18 months defined stable Graves' hyperthyroidism. Diagnosis relied on clinical symptoms, serum thyroxine and TRAb, thyroid ultrasound and orbital computed tomography.

Sequenced material: peripheral blood mononuclear cells (PBMCs), taken at new diagnosis, from a patient treated with antithyroid drugs. The clonotype comes from a man between 18 and 35 years old with Graves disease. This chain uses TRBV3-1 with TRBJ2-7; 12 nucleotides line up with TRBD2. The CDR3 nucleotides are TGTGCCAGCAGCCAAGGGTCCACTAGCGGGAGGACCTACGAGCAGTACTTC. Its translation: CASSQGSTSGRTYEQYF.